This TCR beta chain was profiled in a study of T cell responses to AZD1222 COVID-19 vaccine. Findings of the study overall: Unmutated variant regions are reportedly targeted by nearly half of spike-specific TCRs. The study sampled repertoires only after the peak T cell response. Baseline seropositivity characterized only six AZD1222 recipients. Donors were mostly white British, more females; clonal diversity possibly underestimated.

Here immunoSEQ multiplex PCR was the method, and the copy in TCRdb shows in-frame clones only, minus some. The data show approximately 120,000 clones, approximately 91% seen once. Trimming cost V 5 bases and J 1 base, with 12 bases left between them. The germline V gene encodes CDR1 SGHTA and CDR2 FQGNSA. This CDR3 comprises 16 residues. Turning to this clone: Its antigen is not identified.

This specimen was peripheral blood, taken on day 0 of MenACWY control vaccination. The rearrangement joins TRBV7-2 to TRBJ1-6; no reliable D call. The clonotype comes from an adult in good health. The CDR3 here is CASSPTTGSYNSPLHF. The CDR3 nucleotides read TGTGCCAGCAGCCCTACGACGGGGTCCTATAATTCACCCCTCCACTTT.